A single T cell receptor beta chain is shown here with its context. Which antigen it targets is not known. Base qualities are missing; no much larger clone stands one base away. The CDR3 has 16 amino acids, counting the end cysteine and phenylalanine. CDR3 DNA is the only sequence kept; it has 48 bases, read in frame from the first base. Relative to germline, V is missing 5 bases and J is missing 4 bases, with 9 bases of the junction outside any gene match. The germline V gene (reference sequence) specifies LNHDA as CDR1 and SQIVND as CDR2. The collaborating institutions used their own protocols to collect whole blood in K2EDTA tubes. Collaborator samples were shipped for TCRbeta analysis as frozen whole blood, isolated PBMCs, or DNA extracted from either sample type. TCRbeta CDR3 regions were amplified from genomic DNA by means of the immunoSEQ Assay, a bias-controlled multiplex PCR. The original pipeline was this. The number of nucleated cells in each sample was estimated by amplification of reference gene primers within the assay. To quantify the absolute abundance of each unique TCRbeta CDR3 rearrangement, sequence reads were collapsed and filtered. Productive Simpson clonality was computed per sample as the square root of Simpson's diversity index over productive rearrangements. TCRdb took over this immuneACCESS table, retaining in-frame rearrangements with V and J assigned. Such tables are incomplete; in checked studies, under half of the missing clones stem from an unresolved V gene, and the remainder is unexplained. V and J calls plus clone size are reproduced from that table; the DNA served to infer D and trimming. Counted in this sample were more than 60,000 clones; less than 90% of them appeared once. The ten top clones hold 3.5% to 4.5% of the sample.

This specimen belongs to a study of blood T cell repertoires in COVID-19 (TCRdb year 2020). Regarding the study in general: Samples covering the acute and convalescent phases of COVID-19 were provided by collaborators in the United States, Italy and Spain. Deeply sampled blood TCRbeta repertoires from subjects exposed to, actively infected with, or recovered from COVID-19 were included in the dataset. The samples were drawn from the first 160 participants of the ongoing ImmuneRACE study and from 1,254 subjects provided by 6 global collaborators. Where available, HLA class I and class II types were obtained from metadata supplied by the sample provider rather than from assay-based typing. The repertoires were made available in a free public database intended to serve as a resource for research on the immune response to SARS-CoV-2. The prospective study material was composed of cDNA or gDNA derived from T cells, B-cell-depleted T cells, or PBMCs. Nearly every sample came with metadata listing a de-identified subject ID, COVID-19 status, age in years and sex.

The research as a whole found: Clinical and demographic metadata were provided uncurated, with the amount varying by source and participant.

The receptor chain draws on TRBV19 and TRBJ2-4; TRBD1 agrees with 9 junctional bases. This clonotype was sampled from a man over 45 with active COVID-19. Sequencing input: peripheral blood. The CDR3: CASSERNRGRKNIQYF. The nucleotide sequence is TGTGCCAGTAGTGAGCGAAACAGGGGGCGGAAAAACATTCAGTACTTC.